This TCR beta chain emerged from a study of blood T cell repertoires in COVID-19. A Seattle source enrolled patients during active infection and followed them longitudinally. As originally analysed: How many nucleated cells were present was estimated from reference gene primer amplification. Produced via immunoSEQ multiplex PCR; TCRdb's table is partial and in-frame only. V and J calls plus clone size are reproduced from that table; the DNA served to infer D and trimming. This table holds some 75,000 clones, 80% to 90% found once. Losses at the gene ends were 0 bases for V and 7 bases for J; bases not matched to a gene: 15. This CDR3 spans 18 amino acids. The germline gives CDR1 MNHEY, CDR2 SVGEGT.

The specimen sequenced was peripheral blood. The chain carries TRBV6-2 or TRBV6-3 and TRBJ2-3; 8 bases agree with TRBD2. This receptor was obtained from a man at least 80 years old with COVID-19, enrolled during active disease. The CDR3 DNA reads TGTGCCAGCAGTTACTCGGGAGCGGGGGACCCACACATGAATACGCAGTATTTT. Its translation is CASSYSGAGDPHMNTQYF.